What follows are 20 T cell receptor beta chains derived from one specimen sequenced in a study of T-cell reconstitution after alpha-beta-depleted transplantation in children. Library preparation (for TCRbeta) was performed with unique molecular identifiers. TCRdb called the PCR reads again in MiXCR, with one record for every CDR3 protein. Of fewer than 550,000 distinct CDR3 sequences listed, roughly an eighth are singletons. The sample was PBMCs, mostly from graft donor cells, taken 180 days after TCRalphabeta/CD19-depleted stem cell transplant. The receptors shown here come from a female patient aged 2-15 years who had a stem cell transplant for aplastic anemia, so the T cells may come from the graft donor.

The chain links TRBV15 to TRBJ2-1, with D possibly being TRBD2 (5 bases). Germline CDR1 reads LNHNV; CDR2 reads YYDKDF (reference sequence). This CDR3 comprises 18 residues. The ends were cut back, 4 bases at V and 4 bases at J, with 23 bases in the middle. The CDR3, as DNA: TGTGCCACCAGCAACGCGATCGGGTTTCTGAGAGGGTACAATGAGCAGTTCTTC. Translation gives CATSNAIGFLRGYNEQFF.

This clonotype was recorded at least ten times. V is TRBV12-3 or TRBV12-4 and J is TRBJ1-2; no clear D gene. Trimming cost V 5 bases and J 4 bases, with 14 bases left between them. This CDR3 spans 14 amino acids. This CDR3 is CASSPSGGIYGYTF. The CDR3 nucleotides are TGTGCCAGCAGTCCGTCCGGAGGAATCTATGGCTACACCTTC.

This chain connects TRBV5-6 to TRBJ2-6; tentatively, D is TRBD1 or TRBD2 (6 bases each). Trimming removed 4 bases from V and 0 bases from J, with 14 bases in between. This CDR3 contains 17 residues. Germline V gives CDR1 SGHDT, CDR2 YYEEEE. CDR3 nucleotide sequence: TGTGCCAGCAGCGCCTTACAGGGACTCTCTGGGGCCAACGTCCTGACTTTC. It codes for CASSALQGLSGANVLTF. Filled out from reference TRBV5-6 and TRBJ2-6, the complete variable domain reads DAGVTQSPTHLIKTRGQQVTLRCSPKSGHDTVSWYQQALGQGPQFIFQYYEEEERQRGNFPDRFSGHQFPNYSSELNVNALLLGDSALYLCASSALQGLSGANVLTFGAGSRLTVL.

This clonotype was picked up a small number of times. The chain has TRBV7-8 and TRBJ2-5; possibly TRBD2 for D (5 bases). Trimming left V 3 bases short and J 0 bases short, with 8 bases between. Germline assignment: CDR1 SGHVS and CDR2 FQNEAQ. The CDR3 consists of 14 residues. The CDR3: CASSFGLHQETQYF. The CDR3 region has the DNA TGTGCCAGCAGCTTCGGACTGCACCAAGAGACCCAGTACTTC.

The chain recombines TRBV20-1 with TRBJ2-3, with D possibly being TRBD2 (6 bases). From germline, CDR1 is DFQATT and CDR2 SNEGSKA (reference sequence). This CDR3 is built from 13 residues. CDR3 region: CSWAGTSTDTQYF. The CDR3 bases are TGCAGCTGGGCAGGGACTAGCACAGATACGCAGTATTTT.

The CDR3: CASSEMSGAGELFF. The CDR3 DNA sequence: TGTGCCAGCAGTGAGATGTCAGGGGCCGGGGAGCTGTTTTTT. The V and J genes are TRBV2 and TRBJ2-2; the D gene is possibly TRBD1 (6 bases). The CDR3 loop spans 14 amino acids. Germline loops: CDR1 SNHLY, CDR2 FYNNEI. With 3 bases removed from V and 6 bases from J, the gap between germline ends came to 11 bases.

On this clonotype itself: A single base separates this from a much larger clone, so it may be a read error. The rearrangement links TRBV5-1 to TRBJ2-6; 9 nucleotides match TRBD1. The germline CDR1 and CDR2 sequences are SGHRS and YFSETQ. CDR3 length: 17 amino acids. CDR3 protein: CASSQGQGLSAANVLTF. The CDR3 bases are TGCGCCAGCAGCCAGGGACAGGGCCTGTCTGCGGCCAACGTCCTGACTTTC.

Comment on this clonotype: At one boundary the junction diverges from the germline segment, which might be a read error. This CDR3 is CASSQGLLNTKAFF. In DNA form, the CDR3 reads TGTGCCAGCAGCCAAGGACTCTTGAACACTAAAGCTTTCTTT. V gene TRBV4-2 combines with J gene TRBJ1-1; no reliable D call. This CDR3 contains 14 residues. From germline, CDR1 is LGHNA and CDR2 YNFKEQ.

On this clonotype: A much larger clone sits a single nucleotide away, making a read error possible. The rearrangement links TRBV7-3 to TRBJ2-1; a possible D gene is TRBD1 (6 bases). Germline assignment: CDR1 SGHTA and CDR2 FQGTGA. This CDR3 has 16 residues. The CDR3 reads CAISTTGTPSYNEQFF. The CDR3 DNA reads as TGTGCCATCAGCACAACCGGGACACCCTCCTACAATGAGCAGTTCTTC.

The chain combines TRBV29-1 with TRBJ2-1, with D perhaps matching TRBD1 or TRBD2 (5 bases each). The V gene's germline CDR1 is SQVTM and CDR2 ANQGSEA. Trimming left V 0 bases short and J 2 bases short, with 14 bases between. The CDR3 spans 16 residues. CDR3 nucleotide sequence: TGCAGCGTTGAAGAGGGACCAGGGATGGCCTACAATGAGCAGTTCTTC. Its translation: CSVEEGPGMAYNEQFF.

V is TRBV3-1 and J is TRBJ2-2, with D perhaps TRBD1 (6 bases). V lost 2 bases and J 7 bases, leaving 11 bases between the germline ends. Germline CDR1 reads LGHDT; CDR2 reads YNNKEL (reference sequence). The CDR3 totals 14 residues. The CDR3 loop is CASSQLRGIGELFF. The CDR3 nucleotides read TGTGCCAGCAGCCAATTAAGGGGGATCGGGGAGCTGTTTTTT. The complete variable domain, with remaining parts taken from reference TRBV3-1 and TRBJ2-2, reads DTAVSQTPKYLVTQMGNDKSIKCEQNLGHDTMYWYKQDSKKFLKIMFSYNNKELIINETVPNRFSPKSPDKAHLNLHINSLELGDSAVYFCASSQLRGIGELFFGEGSRLTVL.

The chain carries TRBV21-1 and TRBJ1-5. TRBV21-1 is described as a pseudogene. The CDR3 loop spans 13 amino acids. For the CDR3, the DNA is TGTGCCAGCAGCAACTCCGGACGTCAGCCCCAGCATTTT. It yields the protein CASSNSGRQPQHF.

CDR3 protein: CASSLVGVGNTIYF. CDR3 DNA sequence: TGTGCCAGCAGTTTGGTCGGGGTTGGGAACACCATATATTTT. V is TRBV12-3 or TRBV12-4 and J is TRBJ1-3; no clear D gene. There are 14 residues in the CDR3. Between the trimmed V and J ends, which lost 3 bases and 7 bases, there was a span of 13 bases.

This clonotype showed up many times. The CDR3 sequence: CAISEGQGARVDTQYF. The CDR3, as DNA: TGTGCCATCAGTGAGGGACAGGGGGCGCGAGTTGATACGCAGTATTTT. The chain carries TRBV10-3 and TRBJ2-3; 11 nucleotides align to TRBD1. Germline V lookup: CDR1 ENHRY, CDR2 SYGVKD. V shed 2 bases, J shed 6 bases, and the junction held 7 bases outside the gene matches. The CDR3 is 16 residues long.

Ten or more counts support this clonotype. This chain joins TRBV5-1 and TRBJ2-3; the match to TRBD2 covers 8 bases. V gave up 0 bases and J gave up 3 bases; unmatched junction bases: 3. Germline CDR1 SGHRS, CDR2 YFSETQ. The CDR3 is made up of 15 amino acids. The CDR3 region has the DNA TGCGCCAGCAGCTTGGCGGGAGGGGATACAGATACGCAGTATTTT. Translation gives CASSLAGGDTDTQYF.

The CDR3 region has the DNA TGTGCCAGCAGCGCATCGTTGACTAAGCGGGAGGGAATTCGAAATGAGCAGTTCTTC. Its translation: CASSASLTKREGIRNEQFF. This rearrangement joins TRBV9 to TRBJ2-1; 10 nucleotides align to TRBD2. CDR1 and CDR2 (germline): SGDLS, YYNGEE. The V segment lost 3 bases and the J segment 7 bases; nucleotides outside the gene matches: 19. The CDR3 is 19 amino acids.

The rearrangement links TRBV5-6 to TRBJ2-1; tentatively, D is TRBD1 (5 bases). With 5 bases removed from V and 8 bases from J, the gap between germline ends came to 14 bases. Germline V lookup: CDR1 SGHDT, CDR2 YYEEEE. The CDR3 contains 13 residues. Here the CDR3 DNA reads TGTGCCAGCAGTAGGCAGAGCAGGGATGAGCAGTTCTTC. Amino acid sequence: CASSRQSRDEQFF.

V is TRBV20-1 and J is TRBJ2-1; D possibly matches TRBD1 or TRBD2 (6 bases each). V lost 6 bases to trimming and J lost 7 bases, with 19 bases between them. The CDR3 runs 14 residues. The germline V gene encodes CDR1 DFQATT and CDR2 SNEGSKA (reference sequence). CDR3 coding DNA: TGCAGTGCCCTGGAAGGGGGGTTCTGGAATGAGCAGTTCTTC. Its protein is CSALEGGFWNEQFF.

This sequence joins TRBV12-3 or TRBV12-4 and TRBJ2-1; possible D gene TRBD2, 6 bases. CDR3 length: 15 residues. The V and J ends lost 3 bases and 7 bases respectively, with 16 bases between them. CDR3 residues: CASSFMGRWRNEQFF. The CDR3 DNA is TGTGCCAGCAGTTTTATGGGGAGGTGGCGGAATGAGCAGTTCTTC.

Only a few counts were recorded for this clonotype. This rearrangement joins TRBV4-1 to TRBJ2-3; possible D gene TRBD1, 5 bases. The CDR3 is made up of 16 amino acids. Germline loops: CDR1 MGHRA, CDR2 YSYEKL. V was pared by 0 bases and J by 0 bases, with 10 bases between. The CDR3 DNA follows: TGCGCCAGCAGCCAAGAAGGGGCAGGTAGCACAGATACGCAGTATTTT. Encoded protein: CASSQEGAGSTDTQYF.